These T cell receptor beta chains were read from a single sample in a study of stem cell transplantation in POMP-related autoinflammatory disease. Clones were sequenced by immunoSEQ multiplex PCR, and TCRdb holds only the in-frame ones, with some missing. The sample lists roughly 68,000 clones, roughly 88% occurring once. Specimen: CD4+ T cells from PBMCs, collected after stem cell transplantation. These receptors all come from a human patient with POMP-related autoinflammation and immune dysregulation (PRAID). T cells may partly derive from the graft donor. CDR3s include the opening cysteine and the closing phenylalanine or tryptophan. The D gene is left open where the match is weak. Expanded clones are given a class, and other clones once, few, many or no size at all.

clone size | D gene | J gene | CDR3 length | V gene | CDR3 protein | CDR3 DNA
NA | TRBD2 | TRBJ2-3 | 16 | TRBV4-1 | CASRYTSGKSTDTQYF | TGCGCCAGCAGATATACTAGCGGAAAAAGCACAGATACGCAGTATTTT
once | NA | TRBJ1-5 | 14 | TRBV7-9 | CASSRGNSNQPQHF | TGTGCCAGCAGCCGGGGCAATAGCAATCAGCCCCAGCATTTT
NA | NA | TRBJ1-4 | 15 | TRBV19 | CASSQTGPTNEKLFF | TGTGCCAGTAGTCAAACAGGGCCAACTAATGAAAAACTGTTTTTT
NA | NA | TRBJ1-4 | 13 | TRBV5-1 | CASSTDNNEKLFF | TGCGCCAGCAGCACCGATAATAATGAAAAACTGTTTTTT
NA | TRBD2 | TRBJ2-1 | 19 | TRBV4-1 | CASSQDDLPAGGPNYEQFF | TGCGCCAGCAGCCAAGATGATCTCCCCGCGGGAGGGCCCAACTATGAGCAGTTCTTC
NA | NA | TRBJ2-5 | 16 | TRBV7-7 | CASSSLGARGSETQYF | TGTGCCAGCAGCAGCCTCGGGGCGCGGGGTTCAGAGACCCAGTACTTC
few | NA | TRBJ2-7 | 15 | TRBV13 | CASSSSPGSSYEQYF | TGTGCCAGCAGCTCAAGTCCAGGTAGCTCCTACGAGCAGTACTTC
NA | TRBD2 | TRBJ2-7 | 15 | TRBV16 | CASSQSQVAGYEQYF | TGTGCCAGCAGCCAATCACAGGTAGCGGGCTACGAGCAGTACTTC
NA | TRBD1 | TRBJ2-7 | 15 | TRBV5-8 | CASSLPDRIYYEQYF | TGTGCCAGCAGCTTGCCGGACAGGATCTACTACGAGCAGTACTTC
NA | TRBD1 | TRBJ2-1 | 14 | TRBV18 | CASSPGQGIDEQFF | TGTGCCAGCTCACCGGGACAGGGGATCGATGAGCAGTTCTTC
NA | NA | TRBJ1-6 | 15 | TRBV18 | CASSPLVEGTSPLHF | TGTGCCAGCTCACCGCTAGTTGAAGGTACTTCACCCCTCCACTTT
NA | NA | TRBJ2-5 | 16 | TRBV28 | CASSPPGLAAQETQYF | TGTGCCAGCAGTCCACCCGGGTTGGCGGCCCAAGAGACCCAGTACTTC
few | TRBD2 | TRBJ2-2 | 16 | TRBV30 | CAWSGLAGVGTGELFF | TGTGCCTGGAGTGGTCTAGCGGGAGTTGGGACCGGGGAGCTGTTTTTT
NA | TRBD1 | TRBJ1-5 | 17 | TRBV2 | CASSARRGQYSNQPQHF | TGTGCCAGCAGTGCCCGCAGGGGGCAATATAGCAATCAGCCCCAGCATTTT
NA | NA | TRBJ1-1 | 18 | TRBV5-1 | CASSLRGAPGALNTEAFF | TGCGCCAGCAGCTTGCGGGGGGCCCCAGGGGCCTTGAACACTGAAGCTTTCTTT
NA | TRBD1 | TRBJ1-2 | 12 | TRBV5-1 | CASSLRQGGYTF | TGCGCCAGCAGCTTAAGACAGGGAGGCTACACCTTC
NA | NA | TRBJ1-4 | 16 | TRBV25-1 | CASSDLAGATNEKLFF | TGTGCCAGCAGTGACCTAGCAGGGGCAACTAATGAAAAACTGTTTTTT
NA | NA | TRBJ1-2 | 15 | TRBV5-1 | CASSLAGGVSSGYTF | TGCGCCAGCAGCTTGGCCGGAGGAGTTTCCAGTGGCTACACCTTC
NA | TRBD1 | TRBJ1-5 | 13 | TRBV7-2 | CASSLQGDQPQHF | TGTGCCAGCAGCCTACAGGGGGATCAGCCCCAGCATTTT
NA | NA | TRBJ2-7 | 16 | TRBV27 | CASSLSAGDITYEQYF | TGTGCCAGCAGTTTATCGGCAGGGGATATCACCTACGAGCAGTACTTC
NA | NA | TRBJ2-5 | 14 | TRBV2 | CASSEGRMEGTQYF | TGTGCCAGCAGTGAGGGCCGGATGGAAGGGACCCAGTACTTC
once | NA | TRBJ2-1 | 12 | TRBV10-3 | CAISDGNNEQFF | TGTGCCATTAGTGACGGAAACAATGAGCAGTTCTTC
NA | NA | TRBJ2-7 | 12 | TRBV5-1 | CASSLDGYEQYF | TGCGCCAGCAGCTTGGACGGCTACGAGCAGTACTTC
NA | TRBD2 | TRBJ2-5 | 15 | TRBV5-1 | CASSTNGGWQETQYF | TGCGCCAGCAGTACTAACGGGGGGTGGCAAGAGACCCAGTACTTC
NA | NA | TRBJ1-6 | 14 | TRBV5-1 | CASSSTGSESPLHF | TGCGCCAGCAGCAGCACAGGGTCAGAATCACCCCTCCACTTT
NA | NA | TRBJ1-5 | 15 | TRBV18 | CASSPQGISNQPQHF | TGTGCCAGCTCCCCTCAGGGGATCAGCAATCAGCCCCAGCATTTT
NA | TRBD2 | TRBJ2-3 | 16 | TRBV5-1 | CASSLAGGAPTDTQYF | TGCGCCAGCAGCTTGGCCGGGGGGGCGCCCACAGATACGCAGTATTTT
once | NA | TRBJ2-1 | 16 | TRBV19 | CASSHSSPGTYNEQFF | TGTGCCAGTAGTCACTCTAGCCCCGGGACCTACAATGAGCAGTTCTTC
NA | NA | TRBJ2-5 | 13 | TRBV5-1 | CASSPERQETQYF | TGCGCCAGCAGCCCCGAGAGACAAGAGACCCAGTACTTC
NA | TRBD2 | TRBJ2-7 | 15 | TRBV5-1 | CASSLVSGAHYEQYF | TGCGCCAGCAGCTTGGTTAGCGGGGCCCACTACGAGCAGTACTTC
NA | NA | TRBJ1-6 | 12 | TRBV5-1 | CASSLDNSPLHF | TGCGCCAGCAGCCTTGATAATTCACCCCTCCACTTT
NA | NA | TRBJ2-7 | 17 | TRBV18 | CASSPPSRDKHSYEQYF | TGTGCCAGCTCACCACCCTCGCGGGACAAACACTCCTACGAGCAGTACTTC
NA | TRBD1 | TRBJ2-1 | 14 | TRBV27 | CASSRTGGPSEQFF | TGTGCCAGCAGTCGGACAGGGGGGCCAAGTGAGCAGTTCTTC
NA | TRBD1 | TRBJ1-2 | 13 | TRBV6-6 | CASSYPQGAGYTF | TGTGCCAGCAGTTACCCACAGGGGGCTGGCTACACCTTC
NA | TRBD1 | TRBJ1-4 | 16 | TRBV4-1 | CASSRPGTGTNEKLFF | TGCGCCAGCAGCCGTCCCGGGACAGGGACTAATGAAAAACTGTTTTTT
NA | NA | TRBJ2-3 | 14 | TRBV18 | CASSPLPSTDTQYF | TGTGCCAGCTCACCATTACCAAGCACAGATACGCAGTATTTT
NA | NA | TRBJ2-5 | 15 | TRBV5-6 | CASSLDRGYGETQYF | TGTGCCAGCAGCTTGGATCGGGGCTATGGAGAGACCCAGTACTTC
NA | NA | TRBJ2-7 | 15 | TRBV4-1 | CASSLRDSSSYEQYF | TGCGCCAGCAGCCTCCGGGACTCGAGCTCCTACGAGCAGTACTTC
NA | NA | TRBJ2-1 | 14 | TRBV18 | CASSPSSSPNEQFF | TGTGCCAGCTCACCATCTAGCTCCCCCAATGAGCAGTTCTTC
NA | TRBD1 | TRBJ2-2 | 16 | TRBV7-2 | CASSLGGQGSTGELFF | TGTGCCAGCAGCTTGGGCGGACAGGGGAGCACCGGGGAGCTGTTTTTT
NA | NA | TRBJ2-1 | 15 | TRBV6-5 | CASISLGGSVNEQFF | TGTGCCAGCATAAGCCTAGGAGGGAGCGTCAATGAGCAGTTCTTC
few | NA | TRBJ1-2 | 14 | TRBV27 | CASSLGTTSMRYTF | TGTGCCAGCAGTTTAGGAACAACTTCTATGCGCTACACCTTC
NA | TRBD1 | TRBJ1-2 | 11 | TRBV6-2/TRBV6-3 | CASSRQGGYTF | TGTGCCAGCAGTCGACAGGGGGGCTACACCTTC
NA | NA | TRBJ1-1 | 13 | TRBV7-8 | CASSLRRNTEAFF | TGTGCCAGCAGCCTCCGACGGAACACTGAAGCTTTCTTT
NA | NA | TRBJ1-2 | 15 | TRBV6-1 | CASSETPDRNYGYTF | TGTGCCAGCAGTGAAACCCCCGACAGGAACTATGGCTACACCTTC
NA | NA | TRBJ2-2 | 13 | TRBV5-1 | CASSARITGELFF | TGCGCCAGCAGCGCCCGGATAACCGGGGAGCTGTTTTTT
once | TRBD1 | TRBJ2-1 | 12 | TRBV14 | CASSRQGGEQFF | TGTGCCAGCAGTAGACAGGGTGGCGAGCAGTTCTTC
NA | NA | TRBJ2-3 | 18 | TRBV11-2 | CASSLGRQPVLPTDTQYF | TGTGCCAGCAGCTTAGGCCGACAGCCTGTGCTCCCTACAGATACGCAGTATTTT
once | NA | TRBJ2-2 | 13 | TRBV28 | CASSFSGIGELFF | TGTGCCAGCAGTTTCTCGGGAATTGGGGAGCTGTTTTTT
NA | NA | TRBJ1-4 | 14 | TRBV6-1 | CASSEPDSNEKLFF | TGTGCCAGCAGTGAACCGGATTCTAATGAAAAACTGTTTTTT
NA | NA | TRBJ2-2 | 18 | TRBV15 | CATSRSRRGTKTTGELFF | TGTGCCACCAGCAGATCCAGACGGGGGACCAAGACCACCGGGGAGCTGTTTTTT
NA | TRBD1 | TRBJ2-3 | 13 | TRBV24-1 | CATRDRVTDTQYF | TGTGCCACCCGGGACAGAGTCACAGATACGCAGTATTTT
NA | TRBD1 | TRBJ1-4 | 15 | TRBV6-6 | CASSYPRQGREKLFF | TGTGCCAGCAGTTACCCACGACAGGGGAGGGAAAAACTGTTTTTT